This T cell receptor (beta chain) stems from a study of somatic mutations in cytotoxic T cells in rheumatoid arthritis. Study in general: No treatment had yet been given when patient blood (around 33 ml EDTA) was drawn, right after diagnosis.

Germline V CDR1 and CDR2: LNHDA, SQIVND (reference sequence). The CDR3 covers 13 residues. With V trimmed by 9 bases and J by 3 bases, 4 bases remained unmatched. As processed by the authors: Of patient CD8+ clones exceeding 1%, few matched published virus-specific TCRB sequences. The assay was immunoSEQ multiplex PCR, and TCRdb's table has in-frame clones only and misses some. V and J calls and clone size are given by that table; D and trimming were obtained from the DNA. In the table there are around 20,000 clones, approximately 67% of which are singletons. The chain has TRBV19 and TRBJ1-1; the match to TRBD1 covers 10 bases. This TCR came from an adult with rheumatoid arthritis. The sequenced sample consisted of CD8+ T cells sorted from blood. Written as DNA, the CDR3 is TGTGCCAGCCGCGGACAGGGGGACACTGAAGCTTTCTTT. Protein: CASRGQGDTEAFF.